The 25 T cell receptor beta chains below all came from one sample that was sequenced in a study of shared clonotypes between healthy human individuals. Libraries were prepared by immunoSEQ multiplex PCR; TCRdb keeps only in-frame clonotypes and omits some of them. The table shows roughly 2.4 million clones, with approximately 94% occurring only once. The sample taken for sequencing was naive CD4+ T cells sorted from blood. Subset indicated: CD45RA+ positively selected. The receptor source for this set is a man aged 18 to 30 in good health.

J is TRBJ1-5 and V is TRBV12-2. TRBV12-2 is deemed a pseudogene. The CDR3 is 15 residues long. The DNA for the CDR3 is TGTGCAAGTCGCTCCCGTAACGGGGGTAATCAGCCCCAGCATTTT. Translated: CASRSRNGGNQPQHF.

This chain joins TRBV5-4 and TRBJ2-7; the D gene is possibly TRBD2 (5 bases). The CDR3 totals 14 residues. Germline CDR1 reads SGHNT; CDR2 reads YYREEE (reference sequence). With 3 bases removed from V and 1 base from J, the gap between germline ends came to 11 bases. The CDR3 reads CASSSPEESYEQYF. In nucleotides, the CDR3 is TGTGCCAGCAGCTCCCCGGAGGAATCCTACGAGCAGTACTTC.

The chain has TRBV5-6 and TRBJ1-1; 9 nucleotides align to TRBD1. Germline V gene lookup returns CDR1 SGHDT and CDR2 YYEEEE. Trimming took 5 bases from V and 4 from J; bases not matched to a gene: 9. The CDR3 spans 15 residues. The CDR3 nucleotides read TGTGCCAGCAGGCACGACAGGGGGGTTGGCACTGAAGCTTTCTTT. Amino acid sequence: CASRHDRGVGTEAFF.

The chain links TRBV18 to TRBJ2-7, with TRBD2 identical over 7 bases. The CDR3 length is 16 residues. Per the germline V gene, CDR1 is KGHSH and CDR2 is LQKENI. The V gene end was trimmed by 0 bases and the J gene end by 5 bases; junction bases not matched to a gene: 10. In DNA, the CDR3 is TGTGCCAGCTCACCACCAAGAGGGGAGGGTTGGGACGAGCAGTACTTC. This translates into CASSPPRGEGWDEQYF.

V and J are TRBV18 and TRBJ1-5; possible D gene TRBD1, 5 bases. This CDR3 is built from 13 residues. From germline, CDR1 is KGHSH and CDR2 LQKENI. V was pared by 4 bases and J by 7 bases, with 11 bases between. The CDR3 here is CASSRAGEQPQHF. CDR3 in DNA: TGTGCCAGCTCACGGGCGGGGGAGCAGCCCCAGCATTTT.

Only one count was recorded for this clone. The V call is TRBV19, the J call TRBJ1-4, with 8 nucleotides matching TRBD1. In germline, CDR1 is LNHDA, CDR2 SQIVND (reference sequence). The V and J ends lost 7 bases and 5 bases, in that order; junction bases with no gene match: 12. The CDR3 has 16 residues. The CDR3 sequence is CASTLQSAGGNEKLFF. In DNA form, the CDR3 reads TGTGCCAGTACCCTCCAGTCGGCAGGGGGCAATGAAAAACTGTTTTTT.

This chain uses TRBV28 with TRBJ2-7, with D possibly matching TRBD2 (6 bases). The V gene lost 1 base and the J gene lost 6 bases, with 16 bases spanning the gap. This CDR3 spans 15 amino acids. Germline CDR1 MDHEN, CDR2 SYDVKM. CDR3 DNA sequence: TGTGCCAGCAGTTTATCGGAGCGGGTTCGAGGCGAGCAGTACTTC. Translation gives CASSLSERVRGEQYF.

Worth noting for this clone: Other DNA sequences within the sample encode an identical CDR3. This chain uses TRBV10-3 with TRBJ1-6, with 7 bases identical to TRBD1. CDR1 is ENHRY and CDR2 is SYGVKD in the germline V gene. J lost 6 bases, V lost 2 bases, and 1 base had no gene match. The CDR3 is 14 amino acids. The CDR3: CAISEDRVNSPLHF. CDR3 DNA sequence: TGTGCCATCAGTGAGGACAGGGTTAATTCACCCCTCCACTTT.

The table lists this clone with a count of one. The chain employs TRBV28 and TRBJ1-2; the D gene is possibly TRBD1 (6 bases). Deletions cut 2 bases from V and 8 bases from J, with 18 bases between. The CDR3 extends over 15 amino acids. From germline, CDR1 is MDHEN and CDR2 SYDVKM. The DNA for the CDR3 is TGTGCCAGCAGTTTAAGTACAGGGAATATCTTAGGCTACACCTTC. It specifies CASSLSTGNILGYTF.

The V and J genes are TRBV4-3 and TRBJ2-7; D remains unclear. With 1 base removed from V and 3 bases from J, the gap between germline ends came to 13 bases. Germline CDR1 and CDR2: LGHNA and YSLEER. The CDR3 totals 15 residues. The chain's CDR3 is CASSQVPSPHYEQYF. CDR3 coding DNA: TGCGCCAGCAGCCAAGTTCCTTCACCGCACTACGAGCAGTACTTC.

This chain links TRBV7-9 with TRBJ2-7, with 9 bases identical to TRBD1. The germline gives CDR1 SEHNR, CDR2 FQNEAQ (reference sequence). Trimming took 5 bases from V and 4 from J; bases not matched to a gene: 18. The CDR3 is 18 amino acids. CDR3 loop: CASSIVLTSGQGKYEQYF. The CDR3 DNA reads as TGTGCCAGCAGCATAGTACTCACTTCCGGACAGGGGAAGTACGAGCAGTACTTC.

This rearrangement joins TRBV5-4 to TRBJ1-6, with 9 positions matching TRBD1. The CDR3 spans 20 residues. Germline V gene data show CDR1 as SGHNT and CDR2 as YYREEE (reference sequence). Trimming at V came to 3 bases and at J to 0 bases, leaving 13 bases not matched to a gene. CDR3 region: CASSWVAGQGTSSYNSPLHF. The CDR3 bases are TGTGCCAGCAGCTGGGTTGCGGGACAGGGTACGAGCTCCTATAATTCACCCCTCCACTTT.

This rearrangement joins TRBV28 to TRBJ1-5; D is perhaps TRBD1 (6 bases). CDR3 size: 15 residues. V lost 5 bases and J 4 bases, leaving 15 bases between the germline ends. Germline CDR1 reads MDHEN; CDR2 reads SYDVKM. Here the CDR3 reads CASSGPDSSNQPQHF. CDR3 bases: TGTGCCAGCAGTGGCCCGGACAGCAGTAATCAGCCCCAGCATTTT.

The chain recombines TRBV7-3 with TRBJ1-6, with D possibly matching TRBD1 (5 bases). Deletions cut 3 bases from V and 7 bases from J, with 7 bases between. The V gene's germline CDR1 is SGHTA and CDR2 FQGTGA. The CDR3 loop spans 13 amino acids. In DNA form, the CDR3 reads TGTGCCAGCAGCTTGGGACTAAATTCACCCCTCCACTTT. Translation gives CASSLGLNSPLHF.

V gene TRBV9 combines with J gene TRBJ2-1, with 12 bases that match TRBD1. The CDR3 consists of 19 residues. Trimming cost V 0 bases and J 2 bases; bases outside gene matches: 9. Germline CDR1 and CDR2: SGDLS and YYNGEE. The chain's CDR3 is CASSVVPTGTGGAYNEQFF. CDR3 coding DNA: TGTGCCAGCAGCGTAGTTCCTACCGGGACAGGGGGCGCCTACAATGAGCAGTTCTTC.

CDR3 region: CASSRDSQNYGYTF. The CDR3 DNA is TGTGCCAGCAGCCGGGACAGCCAGAACTATGGCTACACCTTC. V gene TRBV7-9 combines with J gene TRBJ1-2; 7 bases match TRBD1. J was trimmed by 2 bases and V by 5 bases; bases with no gene match: 5. Germline V gene data show CDR1 as SEHNR and CDR2 as FQNEAQ (reference sequence). The CDR3 has 14 amino acids.

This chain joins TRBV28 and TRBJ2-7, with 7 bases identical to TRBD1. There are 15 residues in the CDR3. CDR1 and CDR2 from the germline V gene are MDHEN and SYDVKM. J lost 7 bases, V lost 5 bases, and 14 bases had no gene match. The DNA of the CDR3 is TGTGCCAGCAGTGCTTTCACAGGGGTTGGGGAAGAGCAGTACTTC. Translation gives CASSAFTGVGEEQYF. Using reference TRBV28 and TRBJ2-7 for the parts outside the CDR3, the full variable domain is DVKVTQSSRYLVKRTGEKVFLECVQDMDHENMFWYRQDPGLGLRLIYFSYDVKMKEKGDIPEGYSVSREKKERFSLILESASTNQTSMYLCASSAFTGVGEEQYFGPGTRLTVT.

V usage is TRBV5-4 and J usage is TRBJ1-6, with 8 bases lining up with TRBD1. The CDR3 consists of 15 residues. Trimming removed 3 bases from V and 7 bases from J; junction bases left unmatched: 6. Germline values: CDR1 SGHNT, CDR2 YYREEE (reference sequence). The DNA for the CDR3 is TGTGCCAGCAGCTGGGGGACAGGACACAATTCACCCCTCCACTTT. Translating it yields CASSWGTGHNSPLHF.

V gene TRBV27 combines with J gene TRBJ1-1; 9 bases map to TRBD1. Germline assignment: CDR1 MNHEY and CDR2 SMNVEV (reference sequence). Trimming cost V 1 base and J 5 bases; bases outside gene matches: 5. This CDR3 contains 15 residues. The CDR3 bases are TGTGCCAGCAGTTTATTCGGGACAGGGAGGACTGAAGCTTTCTTT. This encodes CASSLFGTGRTEAFF.

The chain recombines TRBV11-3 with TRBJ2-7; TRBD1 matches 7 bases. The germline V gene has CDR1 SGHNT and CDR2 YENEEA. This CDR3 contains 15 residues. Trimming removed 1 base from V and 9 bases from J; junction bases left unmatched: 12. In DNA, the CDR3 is TGTGCCAGCAGCTTAGTAGGGGGCGACTACGAGCGGCAGTACTTC. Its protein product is CASSLVGGDYERQYF.

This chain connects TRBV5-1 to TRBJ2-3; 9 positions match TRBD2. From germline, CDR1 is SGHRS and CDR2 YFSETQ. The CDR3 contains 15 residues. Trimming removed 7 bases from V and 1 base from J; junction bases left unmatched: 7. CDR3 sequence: CASRARTSGTDTQYF. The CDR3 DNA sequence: TGCGCCAGCCGGGCACGGACTAGCGGCACAGATACGCAGTATTTT.

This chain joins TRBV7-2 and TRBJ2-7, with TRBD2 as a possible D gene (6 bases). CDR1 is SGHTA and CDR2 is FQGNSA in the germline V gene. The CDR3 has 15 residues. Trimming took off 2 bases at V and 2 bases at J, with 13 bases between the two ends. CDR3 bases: TGTGCCAGCAGCTTATTCGGCGGGGTACCCTACGAGCAGTACTTC. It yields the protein CASSLFGGVPYEQYF.

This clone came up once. CDR3 amino acids: CASSVTHAGGVTGELFF. The CDR3 DNA reads TGTGCCAGCAGCGTAACCCACGCTGGCGGGGTTACCGGGGAGCTGTTTTTT. This rearrangement joins TRBV9 to TRBJ2-2, with TRBD2 as a possible D gene (6 bases). Germline-derived CDR1 and CDR2 are SGDLS and YYNGEE. The CDR3 has 17 residues. Trimming removed 1 base at V and 5 bases at J, with 18 bases between.

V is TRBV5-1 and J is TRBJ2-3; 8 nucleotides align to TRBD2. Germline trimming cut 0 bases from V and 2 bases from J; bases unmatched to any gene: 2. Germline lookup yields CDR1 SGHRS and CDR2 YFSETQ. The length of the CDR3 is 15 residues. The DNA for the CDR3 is TGCGCCAGCAGCTTGGTAGCGGGGACCACAGATACGCAGTATTTT. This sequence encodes CASSLVAGTTDTQYF.

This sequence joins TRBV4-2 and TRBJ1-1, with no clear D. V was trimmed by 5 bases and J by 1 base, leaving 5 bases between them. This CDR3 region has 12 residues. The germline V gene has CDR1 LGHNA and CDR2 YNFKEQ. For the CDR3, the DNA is TGTGCCAGCAGCAGTAGGAACACTGAAGCTTTCTTT. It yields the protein CASSSRNTEAFF.